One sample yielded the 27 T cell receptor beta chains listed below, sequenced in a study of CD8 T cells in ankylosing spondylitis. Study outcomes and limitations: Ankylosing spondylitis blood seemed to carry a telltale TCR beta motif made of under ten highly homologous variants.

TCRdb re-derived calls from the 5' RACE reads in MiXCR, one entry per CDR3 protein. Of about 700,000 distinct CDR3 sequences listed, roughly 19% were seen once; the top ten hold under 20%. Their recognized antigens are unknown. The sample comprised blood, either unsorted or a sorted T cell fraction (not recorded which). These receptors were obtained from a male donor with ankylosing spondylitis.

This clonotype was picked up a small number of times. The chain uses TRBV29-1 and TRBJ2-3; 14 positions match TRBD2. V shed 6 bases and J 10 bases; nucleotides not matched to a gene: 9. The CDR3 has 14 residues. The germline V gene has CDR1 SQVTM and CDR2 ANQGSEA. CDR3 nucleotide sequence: TGCAGCGTAGCGACTAGCGGGGGGGCCCTGGCGCAGTATTTT. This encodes CSVATSGGALAQYF.

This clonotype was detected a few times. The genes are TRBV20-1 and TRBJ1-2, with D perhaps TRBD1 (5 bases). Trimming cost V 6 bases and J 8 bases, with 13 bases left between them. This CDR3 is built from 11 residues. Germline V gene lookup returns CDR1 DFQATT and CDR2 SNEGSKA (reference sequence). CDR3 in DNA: TGCAGTGCCTCCACAGGTGACGGCTACACCTTC. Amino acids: CSASTGDGYTF.

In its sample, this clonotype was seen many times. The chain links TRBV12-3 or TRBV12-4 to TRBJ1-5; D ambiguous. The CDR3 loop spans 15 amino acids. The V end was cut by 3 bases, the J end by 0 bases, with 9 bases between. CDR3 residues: CASSLREYSNQPQHF. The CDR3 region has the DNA TGTGCCAGCAGTTTGCGGGAATATAGCAATCAGCCCCAGCATTTT.

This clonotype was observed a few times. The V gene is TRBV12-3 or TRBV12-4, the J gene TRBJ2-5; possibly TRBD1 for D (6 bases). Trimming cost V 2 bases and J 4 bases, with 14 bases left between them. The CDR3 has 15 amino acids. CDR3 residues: CASSLSGVRVETQYF. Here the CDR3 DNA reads TGTGCCAGCAGTTTATCAGGGGTTCGGGTAGAGACCCAGTACTTC.

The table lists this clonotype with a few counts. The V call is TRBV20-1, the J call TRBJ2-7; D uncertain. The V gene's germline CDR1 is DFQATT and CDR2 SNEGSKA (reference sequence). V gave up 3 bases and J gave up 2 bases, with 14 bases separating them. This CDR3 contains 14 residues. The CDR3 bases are TGCAGTGCTAGCTACGGACCTACTACCTACGAGCAGTACTTC. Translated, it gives CSASYGPTTYEQYF.

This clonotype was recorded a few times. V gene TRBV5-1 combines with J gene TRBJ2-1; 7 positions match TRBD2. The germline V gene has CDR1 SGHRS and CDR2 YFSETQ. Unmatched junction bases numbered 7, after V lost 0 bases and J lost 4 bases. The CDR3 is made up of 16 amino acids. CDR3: CASSLVWTSGYNEQFF. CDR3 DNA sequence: TGCGCCAGCAGCTTGGTATGGACTAGTGGATACAATGAGCAGTTCTTC.

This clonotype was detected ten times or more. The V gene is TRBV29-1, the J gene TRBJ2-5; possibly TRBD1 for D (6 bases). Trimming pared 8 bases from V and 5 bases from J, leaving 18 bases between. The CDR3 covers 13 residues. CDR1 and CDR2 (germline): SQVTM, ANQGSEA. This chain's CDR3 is CSFPTGQPETQYF. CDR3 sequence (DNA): TGCAGCTTCCCCACCGGACAGCCGGAGACCCAGTACTTC. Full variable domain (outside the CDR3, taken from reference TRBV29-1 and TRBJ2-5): SAVISQKPSRDICQRGTSLTIQCQVDSQVTMMFWYRQQPGQSLTLIATANQGSEATYESGFVIDKFPISRPNLTFSTLTVSNMSPEDSSIYLCSFPTGQPETQYFGPGTRLLVL.

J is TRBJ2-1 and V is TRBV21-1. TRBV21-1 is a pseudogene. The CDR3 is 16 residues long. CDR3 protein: CASSPQTASSYNEQFF. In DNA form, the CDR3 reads TGTGCCAGCAGCCCCCAGACCGCAAGCTCCTACAATGAGCAGTTCTTC.

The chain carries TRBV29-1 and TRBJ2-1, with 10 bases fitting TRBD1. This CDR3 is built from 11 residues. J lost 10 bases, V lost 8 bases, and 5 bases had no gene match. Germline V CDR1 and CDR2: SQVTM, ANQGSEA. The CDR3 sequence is CSTGTGVEQFF. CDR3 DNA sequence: TGCAGCACCGGGACAGGGGTGGAGCAGTTCTTC.

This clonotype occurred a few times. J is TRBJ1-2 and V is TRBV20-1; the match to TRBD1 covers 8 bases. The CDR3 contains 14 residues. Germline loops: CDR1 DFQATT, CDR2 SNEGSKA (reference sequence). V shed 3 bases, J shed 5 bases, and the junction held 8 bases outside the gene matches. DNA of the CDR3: TGCAGTGCTAGGGATCAGGGGGCGCGTTATGGCTACACCTTC. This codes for CSARDQGARYGYTF.

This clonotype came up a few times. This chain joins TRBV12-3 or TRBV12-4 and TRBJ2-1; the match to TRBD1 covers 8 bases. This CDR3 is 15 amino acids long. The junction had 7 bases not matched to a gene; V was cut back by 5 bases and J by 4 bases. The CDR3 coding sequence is TGTGCCAGCAGTCCCGGGACAGGACTATACAATGAGCAGTTCTTC. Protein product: CASSPGTGLYNEQFF.

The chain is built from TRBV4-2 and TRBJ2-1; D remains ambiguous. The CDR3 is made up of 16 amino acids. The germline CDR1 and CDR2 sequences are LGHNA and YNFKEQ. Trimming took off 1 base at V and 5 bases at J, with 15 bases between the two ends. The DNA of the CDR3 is TGTGCCAGCAGCCAAGCCGCCCAGGAGTTACACAATGAGCAGTTCTTC. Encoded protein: CASSQAAQELHNEQFF.

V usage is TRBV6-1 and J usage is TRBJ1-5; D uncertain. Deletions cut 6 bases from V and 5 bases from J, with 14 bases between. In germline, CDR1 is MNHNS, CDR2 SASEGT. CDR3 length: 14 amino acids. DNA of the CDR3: TGTGCCAGCAGGACGACGGGTTTGGATCAGCCCCAGCATTTT. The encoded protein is CASRTTGLDQPQHF.

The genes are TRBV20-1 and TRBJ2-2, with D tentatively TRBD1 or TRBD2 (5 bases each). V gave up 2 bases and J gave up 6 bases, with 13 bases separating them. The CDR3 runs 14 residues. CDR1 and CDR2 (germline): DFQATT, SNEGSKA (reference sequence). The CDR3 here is CSARPRGDPGELFF. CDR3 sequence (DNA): TGCAGTGCTAGACCCAGAGGGGACCCCGGGGAGCTGTTTTTT.

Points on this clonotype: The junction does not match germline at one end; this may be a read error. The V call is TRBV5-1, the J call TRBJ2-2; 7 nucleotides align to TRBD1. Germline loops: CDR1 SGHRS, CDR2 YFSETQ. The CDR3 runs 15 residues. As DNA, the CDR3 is TGCGCCTGCAGCTTGGAAGGGGGCCACACCGGGGAGCTGTTTTTT. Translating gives CACSLEGGHTGELFF.

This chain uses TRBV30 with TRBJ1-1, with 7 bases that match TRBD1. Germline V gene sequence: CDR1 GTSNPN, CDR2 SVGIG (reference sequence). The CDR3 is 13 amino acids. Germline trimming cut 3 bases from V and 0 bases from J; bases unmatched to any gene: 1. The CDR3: CAWRTGMNTEAFF. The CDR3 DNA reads TGTGCCTGGAGGACAGGGATGAACACTGAAGCTTTCTTT. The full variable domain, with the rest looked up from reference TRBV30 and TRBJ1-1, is SQTIHQWPATLVQPVGSPLSLECTVEGTSNPNLYWYRQAAGRGLQLLFYSVGIGQISSEVPQNLSASRPQDRQFILSSKKLLLSDSGFYLCAWRTGMNTEAFFGQGTRLTVV.

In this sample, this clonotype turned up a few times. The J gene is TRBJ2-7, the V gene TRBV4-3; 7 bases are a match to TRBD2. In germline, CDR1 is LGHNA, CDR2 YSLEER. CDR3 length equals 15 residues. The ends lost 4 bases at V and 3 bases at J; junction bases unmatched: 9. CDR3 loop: CASSLSRERVYEQYF. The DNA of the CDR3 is TGCGCCAGCAGCCTTTCGCGGGAGAGGGTCTACGAGCAGTACTTC.

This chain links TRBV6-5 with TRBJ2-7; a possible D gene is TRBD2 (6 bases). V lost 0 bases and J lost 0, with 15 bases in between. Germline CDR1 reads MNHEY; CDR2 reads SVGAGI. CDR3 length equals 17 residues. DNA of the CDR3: TGTGCCAGCAGTTACTCTGGAGTCTTGGGGGGCTCCTACGAGCAGTACTTC. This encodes CASSYSGVLGGSYEQYF.

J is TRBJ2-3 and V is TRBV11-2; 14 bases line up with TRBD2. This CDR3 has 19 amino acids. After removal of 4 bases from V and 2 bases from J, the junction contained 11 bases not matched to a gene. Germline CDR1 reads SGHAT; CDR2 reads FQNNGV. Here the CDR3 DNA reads TGTGCCAGCAGCTCTATACCAGGACTAGCGGGGGGCCTCACAGATACGCAGTATTTT. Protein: CASSSIPGLAGGLTDTQYF. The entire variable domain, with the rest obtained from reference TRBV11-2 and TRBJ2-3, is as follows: EAGVAQSPRYKIIEKRQSVAFWCNPISGHATLYWYQQILGQGPKLLIQFQNNGVVDDSQLPKDRFSAERLKGVDSTLKIQPAKLEDSAVYLCASSSIPGLAGGLTDTQYFGPGTRLTVL.

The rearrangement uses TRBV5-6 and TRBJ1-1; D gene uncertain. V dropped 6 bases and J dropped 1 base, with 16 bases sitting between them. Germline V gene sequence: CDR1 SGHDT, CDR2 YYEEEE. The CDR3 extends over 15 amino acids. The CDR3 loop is CASKSGQVTNTEAFF. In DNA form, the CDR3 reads TGTGCCAGCAAAAGCGGGCAGGTAACGAACACTGAAGCTTTCTTT.

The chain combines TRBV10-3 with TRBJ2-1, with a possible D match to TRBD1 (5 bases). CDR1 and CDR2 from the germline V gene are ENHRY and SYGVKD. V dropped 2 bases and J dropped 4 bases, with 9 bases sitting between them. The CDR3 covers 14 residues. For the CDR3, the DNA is TGTGCCATCAGTGAGCCCGACAGTTACAATGAGCAGTTCTTC. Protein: CAISEPDSYNEQFF.

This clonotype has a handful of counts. The CDR3 region is CASSPDSSPLHF. The CDR3 nucleotides read TGTGCCAGCAGCCCGGATAGTTCACCCCTCCACTTT. The chain has TRBV7-2 and TRBJ1-6; unclear D gene. V was trimmed by 5 bases and J by 9 bases, leaving 8 bases between them. This CDR3 spans 12 amino acids. Germline V lookup: CDR1 SGHTA, CDR2 FQGNSA.

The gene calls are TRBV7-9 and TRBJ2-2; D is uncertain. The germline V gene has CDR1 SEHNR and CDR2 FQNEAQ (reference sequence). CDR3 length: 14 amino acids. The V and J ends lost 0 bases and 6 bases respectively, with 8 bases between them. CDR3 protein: CASSLAQVAGELFF. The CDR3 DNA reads TGTGCCAGCAGCTTAGCGCAGGTTGCCGGGGAGCTGTTTTTT. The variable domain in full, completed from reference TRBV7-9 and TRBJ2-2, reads DTGVSQNPRHKITKRGQNVTFRCDPISEHNRLYWYRQTLGQGPEFLTYFQNEAQLEKSRLLSDRFSAERPKGSFSTLEIQRTEQGDSAMYLCASSLAQVAGELFFGEGSRLTVL.

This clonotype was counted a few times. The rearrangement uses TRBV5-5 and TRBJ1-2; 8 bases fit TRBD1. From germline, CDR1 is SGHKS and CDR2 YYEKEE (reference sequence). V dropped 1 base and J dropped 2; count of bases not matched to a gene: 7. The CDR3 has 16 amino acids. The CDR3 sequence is CASSLYGTGGNYGYTF. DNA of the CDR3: TGTGCCAGCAGCTTGTACGGGACAGGAGGAAACTATGGCTACACCTTC.

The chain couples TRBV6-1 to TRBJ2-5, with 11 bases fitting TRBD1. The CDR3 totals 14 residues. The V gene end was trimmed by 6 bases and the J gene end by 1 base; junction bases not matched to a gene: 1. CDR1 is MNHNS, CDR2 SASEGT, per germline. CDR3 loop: CASRDRGLQETQYF. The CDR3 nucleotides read TGTGCCAGCAGGGACAGGGGGCTCCAAGAGACCCAGTACTTC.

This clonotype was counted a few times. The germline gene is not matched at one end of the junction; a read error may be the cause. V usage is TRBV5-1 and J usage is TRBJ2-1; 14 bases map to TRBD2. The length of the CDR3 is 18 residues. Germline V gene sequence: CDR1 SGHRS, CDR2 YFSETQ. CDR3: CASSLGTSGRGGYDEQFF. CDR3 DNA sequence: TGCGCCAGCAGCCTGGGGACTAGCGGGAGAGGGGGCTACGATGAGCAGTTCTTC.

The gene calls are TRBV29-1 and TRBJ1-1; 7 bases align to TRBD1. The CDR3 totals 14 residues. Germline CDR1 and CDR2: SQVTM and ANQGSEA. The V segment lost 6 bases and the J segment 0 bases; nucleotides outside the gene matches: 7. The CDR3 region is CSVLQGIMNTEAFF. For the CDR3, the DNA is TGCAGCGTCTTACAGGGGATAATGAACACTGAAGCTTTCTTT.